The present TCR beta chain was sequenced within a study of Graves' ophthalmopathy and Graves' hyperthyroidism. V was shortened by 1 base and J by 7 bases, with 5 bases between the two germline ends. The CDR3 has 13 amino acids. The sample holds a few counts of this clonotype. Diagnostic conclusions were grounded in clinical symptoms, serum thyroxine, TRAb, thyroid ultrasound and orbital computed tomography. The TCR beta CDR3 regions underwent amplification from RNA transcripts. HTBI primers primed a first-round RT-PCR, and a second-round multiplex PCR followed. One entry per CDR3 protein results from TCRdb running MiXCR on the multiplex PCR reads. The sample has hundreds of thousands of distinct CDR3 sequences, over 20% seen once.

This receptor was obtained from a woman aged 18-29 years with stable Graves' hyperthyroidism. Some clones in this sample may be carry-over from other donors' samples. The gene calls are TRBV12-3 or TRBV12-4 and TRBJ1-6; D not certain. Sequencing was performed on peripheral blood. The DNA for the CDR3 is TGTGCCAGCAGTTTAGGAGACAATTCACCCCTCCACTTT. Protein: CASSLGDNSPLHF.